The 30 T cell receptor beta chains in this list originate from one sample, sequenced in a study of CD8+ T cells in alopecia areata. RNA extraction and reverse transcription yielded cDNA as sequencing template. The table came from immunoSEQ multiplex PCR; TCRdb's copy has only in-frame clones and leaves some out. Of some 98,000 clones listed, about 64% were seen once; the top ten hold roughly a sixth. Regarding treatment: oral pan-JAK inhibitor, 5-10 mg twice daily. Here the sequenced sample was CD8+ T cells sorted from blood, taken at week 4, from a patient treated with tofacitinib. Receptors were obtained from a human donor with alopecia areata.

The table lists this clone with a few counts. The chain carries TRBV19 and TRBJ1-5, with 9 bases matching TRBD1. Germline V gene lookup returns CDR1 LNHDA and CDR2 SQIVND (reference sequence). The CDR3 runs to 15 residues. Trimming took 6 bases from V and 6 from J; bases not matched to a gene: 9. The CDR3 DNA reads TGTGCCAGTAGCCTCACAGGGGGCGGTTTTCAGCCCCAGCATTTT. It codes for CASSLTGGGFQPQHF.

This clone was detected a few times. The genes are TRBV28 and TRBJ2-7, with 8 bases that match TRBD1. The V segment lost 7 bases and the J segment 4 bases; nucleotides outside the gene matches: 21. CDR1 is MDHEN, CDR2 SYDVKM, per germline. The CDR3 spans 18 residues. CDR3 protein: CASNKAPPWTGNEYEQYF. DNA of the CDR3: TGTGCCAGCAATAAAGCCCCACCCTGGACAGGGAATGAATACGAGCAGTACTTC.

J is TRBJ1-1 and V is TRBV19, with 7 bases that match TRBD1. Trimming took 3 bases from V and 0 from J; bases not matched to a gene: 10. The CDR3 runs 17 residues. Looked up from germline, CDR1 is LNHDA and CDR2 is SQIVND (reference sequence). The DNA of the CDR3 is TGTGCCAGTAGTATCCGCGGACAGGAAGGCATGAACACTGAAGCTTTCTTT. The encoded protein is CASSIRGQEGMNTEAFF.

This clone was seen a few times. The chain couples TRBV29-1 to TRBJ2-2; a possible D gene is TRBD1 (6 bases). Trimming pared 6 bases from V and 0 bases from J, leaving 8 bases between. Germline CDR1 reads SQVTM; CDR2 reads ANQGSEA. The length of the CDR3 is 13 residues. The CDR3 sequence: CSVRTANTGELFF. As DNA, the CDR3 is TGCAGCGTCCGGACAGCGAACACCGGGGAGCTGTTTTTT.

The CDR3 DNA reads as TGTGCCAGCAGCTTCGGACAGGGCGGAGAGACCCAGTACTTC. It is translated as CASSFGQGGETQYF. The chain uses TRBV5-6 and TRBJ2-5; 8 bases align to TRBD1. There are 14 residues in the CDR3. CDR1 and CDR2 from the germline V gene are SGHDT and YYEEEE. V shed 2 bases and J 4 bases; nucleotides not matched to a gene: 4.

In DNA, the CDR3 is TGCGCCAGCAGCCATGGGACTAGCGGCTCCTACGAGCAGTACTTC. Amino acid sequence: CASSHGTSGSYEQYF. The chain is built from TRBV4-1 and TRBJ2-7; 11 bases match TRBD2. The CDR3 covers 15 residues. CDR1 is MGHRA and CDR2 is YSYEKL in the germline V gene. V shed 3 bases and J 0 bases; nucleotides not matched to a gene: 1.

This chain links TRBV9 with TRBJ2-2; 8 bases are shared with TRBD2. The CDR3 runs to 16 residues. The junction had 10 bases not matched to a gene; V was cut back by 5 bases and J by 4 bases. CDR1 is SGDLS and CDR2 is YYNGEE in the germline V gene. The CDR3, as DNA: TGTGCCAGCAGTCTCCCGCGGGCGGGAGGCACCGGGGAGCTGTTTTTT. Its translation: CASSLPRAGGTGELFF.

The chain joins TRBV29-1 to TRBJ1-1; 8 positions agree with TRBD1. With 5 bases clipped from V and 8 bases from J, the junction kept 7 bases outside the gene matches. The CDR3 runs 12 residues. Germline lookup yields CDR1 SQVTM and CDR2 ANQGSEA. The CDR3 DNA sequence: TGCAGCGTTAGGACAGGGCAAGGGGAAGCTTTCTTT. Encoded protein: CSVRTGQGEAFF.

This chain connects TRBV7-6 to TRBJ2-1; D call uncertain. Germline CDR1 SGHVS, CDR2 FNYEAQ. The V end was cut by 2 bases, the J end by 4 bases, with 9 bases between. The CDR3 runs 14 residues. CDR3 sequence reads: CASSLLADYNEQFF. The CDR3 DNA is TGTGCCAGCAGCTTACTCGCGGATTACAATGAGCAGTTCTTC.

The chain is built from TRBV19 and TRBJ1-1; no clear D gene. Germline V gene data show CDR1 as LNHDA and CDR2 as SQIVND (reference sequence). V was shortened by 1 base and J by 3 bases, with 9 bases between the two germline ends. The CDR3 covers 14 residues. CDR3 in amino acids: CASSIGFGYTEAFF. CDR3 coding DNA: TGTGCCAGTAGTATAGGGTTCGGGTACACTGAAGCTTTCTTT.

This rearrangement joins TRBV28 to TRBJ2-7; maybe TRBD2 (6 bases). V shed 3 bases and J shed 2 bases, with 11 bases lying between them. The CDR3 sequence is 14 residues long. Germline V gene sequence: CDR1 MDHEN, CDR2 SYDVKM. The CDR3 spells CASSFGGRAYEQYF. CDR3 in DNA: TGTGCCAGCAGTTTCGGGGGAAGGGCCTACGAGCAGTACTTC.

The rearrangement joins TRBV5-1 to TRBJ2-1, with 11 bases lining up with TRBD2. CDR1 is SGHRS and CDR2 is YFSETQ in the germline V gene. This CDR3 comprises 19 residues. With V trimmed by 1 base and J by 7 bases, 16 bases remained unmatched. Written as DNA, the CDR3 is TGCGCCAGCAGCTTGCTCCCAAGACTAGCGGGGAATTTGAGAAATGAGCAGTTCTTC. Its translation: CASSLLPRLAGNLRNEQFF.

The genes are TRBV4-1 and TRBJ1-6, with D unclear. The CDR3 loop spans 14 amino acids. Germline loops: CDR1 MGHRA, CDR2 YSYEKL. The V end was cut by 2 bases, the J end by 4 bases, with 6 bases between. The CDR3 reads CASSQRIYNSPLHF. CDR3 nucleotides: TGCGCCAGCAGCCAACGGATTTATAATTCACCCCTCCACTTT.

The rearrangement uses TRBV6-4 and TRBJ1-1; D remains unclear. The ends were cut back, 5 bases at V and 8 bases at J, with 15 bases in the middle. This CDR3 has 13 amino acids. Germline-derived CDR1 and CDR2 are MRHNA and SNTAGT. CDR3 residues: CASSYGQPAEAFF. CDR3 DNA: TGTGCCAGCAGTTACGGCCAGCCCGCCGAAGCTTTCTTT.

This clone was seen only a few times. The chain carries TRBV6-8 and TRBJ2-1; unclear D gene. The CDR3 is 14 residues long. The V gene's germline CDR1 is MNHGY and CDR2 SAAAGT. The germline V and J ends were trimmed by 7 bases and 4 bases, with 14 bases remaining between them. CDR3 sequence reads: CASTIPRPYNEQFF. The CDR3 DNA reads TGTGCCAGCACAATTCCGAGGCCTTACAATGAGCAGTTCTTC.

The gene calls are TRBV7-2 and TRBJ2-5; D gene uncertain. The ends were cut back, 5 bases at V and 1 base at J, with 8 bases in the middle. The germline CDR1 and CDR2 sequences are SGHTA and FQGNSA. CDR3 length equals 13 residues. The CDR3 reads CASSPPPQETQYF. CDR3 bases: TGTGCCAGCAGCCCCCCGCCCCAAGAGACCCAGTACTTC.

The rearrangement uses TRBV13 and TRBJ2-5; the match to TRBD2 covers 11 bases. The CDR3 contains 16 residues. CDR1 PRHDT and CDR2 FYEKMQ come from the germline V gene (reference sequence). The ends lost 4 bases at V and 5 bases at J; junction bases unmatched: 9. CDR3 region: CASSSTGTSGRETQYF. DNA of the CDR3: TGTGCCAGCAGCTCAACCGGGACTAGCGGACGGGAGACCCAGTACTTC.

The chain has TRBV5-1 and TRBJ1-6; D remains unclear. This CDR3 has 14 amino acids. V lost 4 bases, J lost 9 bases, and 14 bases lay in between. From germline, CDR1 is SGHRS and CDR2 YFSETQ. The CDR3 nucleotides read TGCGCCAGCAGCCGCATGAGTCGGGGTTCACCCCTCCACTTT. Its protein product is CASSRMSRGSPLHF.

The CDR3 DNA reads as TGCGCCAGCAGCCAAGTCCAGGGAAGCACTGAAGCTTTCTTT. This codes for CASSQVQGSTEAFF. J is TRBJ1-1 and V is TRBV4-3; D possibly corresponds to TRBD1 (5 bases). Germline-derived CDR1 and CDR2 are LGHNA and YSLEER. The ends were cut back, 1 base at V and 4 bases at J, with 10 bases in the middle. The CDR3 totals 14 residues.

The gene calls are TRBV5-6 and TRBJ2-7; 7 bases align to TRBD1. Germline CDR1 SGHDT, CDR2 YYEEEE. Germline trimming cut 3 bases from V and 4 bases from J; bases unmatched to any gene: 13. CDR3 length equals 16 residues. CDR3 sequence (DNA): TGTGCCAGCAGCTGGTTGACGCGACAGGGTAATTACGAGCAGTACTTC. It specifies CASSWLTRQGNYEQYF. The variable domain in full, completed from reference TRBV5-6 and TRBJ2-7, reads DAGVTQSPTHLIKTRGQQVTLRCSPKSGHDTVSWYQQALGQGPQFIFQYYEEEERQRGNFPDRFSGHQFPNYSSELNVNALLLGDSALYLCASSWLTRQGNYEQYFGPGTRLTVT.

J is TRBJ2-1 and V is TRBV9, with D maybe TRBD2 (6 bases). Germline assignment: CDR1 SGDLS and CDR2 YYNGEE. V lost 4 bases, J lost 6 bases, and 11 bases lay in between. This CDR3 is 13 amino acids long. The CDR3 DNA sequence: TGTGCCAGCAGCCTCGGGGGTTTCAATGAGCAGTTCTTC. Encoded protein: CASSLGGFNEQFF.

This rearrangement joins TRBV9 to TRBJ2-1; D gene ambiguous. The CDR3 extends over 11 amino acids. V was clipped by 0 bases and J by 10 bases, with 5 bases between them. Looked up from germline, CDR1 is SGDLS and CDR2 is YYNGEE. Written as DNA, the CDR3 is TGTGCCAGCAGCGTAGGAGTGGAGCAGTTCTTC. This codes for CASSVGVEQFF.

The CDR3 region is CASSYDVQYGYTF. The CDR3 DNA reads as TGTGCCAGCAGTTACGATGTCCAATATGGCTACACCTTC. J is TRBJ1-2 and V is TRBV6-5; D unclear. From germline, CDR1 is MNHEY and CDR2 SVGAGI. This CDR3 has 13 amino acids. V lost 2 bases and J 5 bases, leaving 9 bases between the germline ends.

This clone appeared a few times. The chain recombines TRBV27 with TRBJ2-3; 9 positions agree with TRBD1. The CDR3 is 15 amino acids. From germline, CDR1 is MNHEY and CDR2 SMNVEV (reference sequence). V lost 6 bases to trimming and J lost 6 bases; unmatched junction nucleotides: 10. In nucleotides, the CDR3 is TGTGCCAGCAGCGGACAGGGGCTGTATGAGGATACGCAGTATTTT. It specifies CASSGQGLYEDTQYF.

In this sample, this clone turned up a few times. The J gene is TRBJ2-5, the V gene TRBV29-1, with TRBD1 matching over 7 bases. CDR1 is SQVTM and CDR2 is ANQGSEA in the germline V gene. The V gene end was trimmed by 7 bases and the J gene end by 4 bases; junction bases not matched to a gene: 9. The CDR3 sequence is 13 residues long. CDR3 DNA: TGCAGCGGACGGGACAGAAAGGGAGAGACCCAGTACTTC. It translates to CSGRDRKGETQYF.

This clone was detected once. V and J are TRBV11-3 and TRBJ2-2, with 7 bases identical to TRBD1. The CDR3 is 16 amino acids. V was clipped by 4 bases and J by 0 bases; unmatched bases: 5. The germline CDR1 and CDR2 sequences are SGHNT and YENEEA. CDR3 coding DNA: TGTGCCAGCAGCTCCCTCGGGACAGCGAACACCGGGGAGCTGTTTTTT. It yields the protein CASSSLGTANTGELFF.

The chain employs TRBV15 and TRBJ2-1, with 7 bases lining up with TRBD1. CDR1 is LNHNV, CDR2 YYDKDF, per germline (reference sequence). Trimming cost V 0 bases and J 8 bases; bases outside gene matches: 10. This CDR3 is built from 16 residues. The DNA for the CDR3 is TGTGCCACCAGCAGAGATAGGGACAGTAACCCAGATGAGCAGTTCTTC. The encoded protein is CATSRDRDSNPDEQFF.

This clone was seen a single time. V usage is TRBV7-9 and J usage is TRBJ1-1, with no clear D. The CDR3 is made up of 13 amino acids. The V end was cut by 6 bases, the J end by 1 base, with 9 bases between. The germline gives CDR1 SEHNR, CDR2 FQNEAQ (reference sequence). The CDR3 sequence: CASRNRENTEAFF. The CDR3 DNA reads TGTGCCAGCAGAAATAGGGAGAACACTGAAGCTTTCTTT.

The chain uses TRBV4-1 and TRBJ2-1, with 8 bases fitting TRBD2. The V and J ends lost 1 base and 5 bases, in that order; junction bases with no gene match: 4. The CDR3 sequence is 15 residues long. CDR1 and CDR2 (germline): MGHRA, YSYEKL. CDR3 amino acids: CASSQVELADNEQFF. DNA for the CDR3: TGCGCCAGCAGCCAAGTTGAACTAGCGGACAATGAGCAGTTCTTC.

The rearrangement uses TRBV27 and TRBJ2-1; 10 nucleotides match TRBD2. V dropped 6 bases and J dropped 7; count of bases not matched to a gene: 6. Germline V CDR1 and CDR2: MNHEY, SMNVEV (reference sequence). CDR3 length equals 14 residues. CDR3 sequence: CASRLAGAANEQFF. DNA of the CDR3: TGTGCCAGCAGGCTAGCGGGAGCGGCGAATGAGCAGTTCTTC.